This is a list of T cell receptor beta chains from one sample in a study of blood T cell repertoires in COVID-19. The data were produced by immunoSEQ multiplex PCR, yet TCRdb's version contains in-frame clones alone and is incomplete. The table has some 320,000 clones, roughly 85% seen once. Sequencing was carried out using PBMCs or T cells enriched from blood (not recorded which). The receptors derive from a woman in her 30s who had been exposed to COVID-19. Each CDR3 is given with its conserved first and last residue. The order of the fields is clone size, D gene, J gene, V gene, CDR3 DNA, CDR3 protein. The D gene is left open where the match is weak. The size of a clone is reported for some rows only, either as once, few or many, or as a class for expanded clones.

. TRBD2 TRBJ2-5 TRBV9 TGTGCCAGCAGCGGACGGACTAGCGGGACCCAGTACTTC CASSGRTSGTQYF
. TRBD1 TRBJ1-1 TRBV11-3 TGTGCCAGCAGCCCGGGACAGGCCCCAGGGGACACTGAAGCTTTCTTT CASSPGQAPGDTEAFF
once TRBD1 TRBJ1-2 TRBV5-1 TGCGCCAGCAGCTTGGAAGGGGGCCTAAAAGGCTACACCTTC CASSLEGGLKGYTF
. . TRBJ1-2 TRBV19 TGTGCCAGTAGTATCAATCAGGCGACTAACTATGGCTACACCTTC CASSINQATNYGYTF
. TRBD2 TRBJ2-2 TRBV5-1 TGCGCCAGCAGCCGGACTAGCGGGGGAGGAAGCGGGGAGCTGTTTTTT CASSRTSGGGSGELFF
. . TRBJ2-5 TRBV9 TGTGCCAGCAGCGACCCCAGGGTTCGGGAGACCCAGTACTTC CASSDPRVRETQYF
. . TRBJ1-5 TRBV12-3/TRBV12-4 TGTGCCAGCAGCGTGGGGCCAACCCAGCATTTT CASSVGPTQHF
once . TRBJ2-5 TRBV11-3 TGTGCCAGCAGCTTGGGGCCCCAAGAGACCCAGTACTTC CASSLGPQETQYF
. . TRBJ2-1 TRBV9 TGTGCCAGCTCGGGAAGGTCCTACAATGAGCAGTTCTTC CASSGRSYNEQFF
. . TRBJ1-5 TRBV3-1/TRBV3-2 TGTGCCAGCAGCCAAGATCGTGTAGAGGGCAGGCCCCAGCATTTT CASSQDRVEGRPQHF